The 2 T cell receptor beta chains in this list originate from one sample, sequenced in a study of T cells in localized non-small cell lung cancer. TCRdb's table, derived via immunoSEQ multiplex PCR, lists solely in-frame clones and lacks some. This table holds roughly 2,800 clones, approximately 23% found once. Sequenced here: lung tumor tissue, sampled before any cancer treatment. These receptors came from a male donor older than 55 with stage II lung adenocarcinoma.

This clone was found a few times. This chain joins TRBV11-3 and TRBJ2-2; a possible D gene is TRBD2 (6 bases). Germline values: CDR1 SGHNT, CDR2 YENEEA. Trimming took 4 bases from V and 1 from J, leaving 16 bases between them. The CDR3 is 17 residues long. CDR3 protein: CASSWGVVAENTGELFF. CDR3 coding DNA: TGTGCCAGCAGCTGGGGCGTGGTAGCGGAGAACACCGGGGAGCTGTTTTTT.

CDR3 amino acids: CASTTPAGGLTDYTF. As DNA, the CDR3 is TGTGCCAGCACTACCCCCGCGGGCGGACTGACTGACTACACCTTC. V gene TRBV28 combines with J gene TRBJ1-2; the D is unclear. Germline CDR1 is MDHEN and CDR2 is SYDVKM. V lost 7 bases and J 10 bases, leaving 25 bases between the germline ends. The CDR3 runs 15 residues.